Presented here are 2 T cell receptor beta chains from one specimen sequenced in a study of shared clonotypes between healthy human individuals. The table came from immunoSEQ multiplex PCR; TCRdb's copy has only in-frame clones and leaves some out. The sample holds approximately 640,000 clones, less than 80% seen once. Sequences were obtained from memory CD4+ T cells sorted from blood. Documented subset: CD45RA-negative fraction. The source is a woman aged 25 to 45 in good health.

This clone has a single count. V is TRBV6-5 and J is TRBJ2-7, with D unresolved. The CDR3 contains 15 residues. V was clipped by 2 bases and J by 1 base, with 12 bases between them. Germline V gene lookup returns CDR1 MNHEY and CDR2 SVGAGI. The DNA for the CDR3 is TGTGCCAGCAGTTACCTGCCAGGATCTTCCTACGAGCAGTACTTC. Amino acids: CASSYLPGSSYEQYF.

Points on this clone: Other DNA sequences in the sample encode the same CDR3. V is TRBV5-1 and J is TRBJ2-1; 9 nucleotides line up with TRBD2. From germline, CDR1 is SGHRS and CDR2 YFSETQ. With V trimmed by 0 bases and J by 4 bases, 2 bases remained unmatched. The CDR3 has 15 amino acids. This chain's CDR3 is CASSLATSGYNEQFF. For the CDR3, the DNA is TGCGCCAGCAGCTTGGCGACTAGCGGATACAATGAGCAGTTCTTC. The full variable domain, in which reference TRBV5-1 and TRBJ2-1 provide the parts outside the CDR3, is KAGVTQTPRYLIKTRGQQVTLSCSPISGHRSVSWYQQTPGQGLQFLFEYFSETQRNKGNFPGRFSGRQFSNSRSEMNVSTLELGDSALYLCASSLATSGYNEQFFGPGTRLTVL.